What follows describes a single T cell receptor (beta chain). The study used treatment-naive patients who had stable or active relapsing-remitting disease as multiple sclerosis controls. FACS was used to enrich TEMRA cells, whereas the CD8+ and CD4+ T cells were obtained by negative isolation. These data belong to a study of CD8 T cells in Susac syndrome. The germline V gene encodes CDR1 SGHRS and CDR2 YFSETQ. V was pared by 4 bases and J by 0 bases, with 5 bases of the junction left unmatched. The CDR3 covers 17 residues. With random hexamers, reverse transcription was performed on about 0.5 to 1 ug of RNA. Multiplex PCR with immunoSEQ amplified the TCR beta CDR3 across 54 Vbeta and 13 Jbeta. MiXCR was run by TCRdb on the immunoSEQ multiplex PCR reads, yielding one entry per CDR3 protein. The sample comprises some 260,000 distinct CDR3 sequences, around 84% of which are singletons, and approximately 0.12% rests with the top ten.

The rearrangement uses TRBV5-1 and TRBJ2-1; 12 positions agree with TRBD2. Material: CD8+ T cells from PBMCs. The source of this sequence is a human donor with multiple sclerosis. The CDR3 DNA sequence: TGCGCCAGCAGCCCCGGACTAGCGGGACGCTCCTACAATGAGCAGTTCTTC. Translating it yields CASSPGLAGRSYNEQFF.